Here is one T cell receptor beta chain with its context. No antigen is known for it. The data originate from a study of T-cell memory formation after mild COVID-19. Turning to the study itself: TCR clusters mostly belonged to single donors. General observations from the study: That cross-reactive memory joined was suggested by some responding clones appearing in pre-infection memory. Among contracting clones, CD4+ were mainly CM/EM and CD8+ enriched in EMRA.

This CDR3 is 14 amino acids long. V lost 1 base to trimming and J lost 4 bases, with 10 bases between them. The germline gives CDR1 LNHDA, CDR2 SQIVND (reference sequence). Employing constant-segment primers, 5'RACE generated TCR alpha and TCR beta cDNA libraries bearing sample barcodes and UMIs. Each CDR3 protein is one row after TCRdb ran MiXCR on the 5' RACE reads. The sample has a few hundred thousand distinct CDR3 sequences, 20% to 25% seen once. Sequencing was performed on PBMCs or a T cell subset sorted from them (not recorded which). V usage is TRBV19 and J usage is TRBJ1-1, with a possible D match to TRBD1 (6 bases). The sequence derives from an adult woman who had mild COVID-19 (a few samples of this study predate the infection). Cell type and time point are not known. Here the CDR3 DNA reads TGTGCCAGTAGTATAGCTGGGGGCGGCACTGAAGCTTTCTTT. Encoded protein: CASSIAGGGTEAFF.